The 10 T cell receptor beta chains listed next were all sequenced from one sample in a study of blood T cell repertoires in COVID-19. Using immunoSEQ multiplex PCR, the repertoire was profiled, and TCRdb retains in-frame clones only, with some absent. The table shows 70,000 to 90,000 clones, with roughly 80% occurring only once. Sequences were obtained from peripheral blood. These receptors were taken from a woman between 55 and 75 years old with acute or convalescent COVID-19.

This rearrangement joins TRBV6-5 to TRBJ1-1, with D possibly matching TRBD1 (6 bases). Germline V gives CDR1 MNHEY, CDR2 SVGAGI. Trimming removed 7 bases at V and 5 bases at J, with 20 bases between. The CDR3 length is 15 residues. CDR3 sequence: CASNSLGGARTEAFF. The CDR3 nucleotides read TGTGCCAGCAACTCCCTTGGGGGGGCGCGTACTGAAGCTTTCTTT.

This chain joins TRBV5-6 and TRBJ2-5; no clear D gene. V shed 2 bases and J shed 4 bases, with 12 bases lying between them. From germline, CDR1 is SGHDT and CDR2 YYEEEE. CDR3 size: 14 residues. CDR3 region: CASSLISSRETQYF. The CDR3 DNA sequence: TGTGCCAGCAGCTTAATCTCGAGTCGAGAGACCCAGTACTTC. Looking up the rest from reference TRBV5-6 and TRBJ2-5 gives the full variable domain: DAGVTQSPTHLIKTRGQQVTLRCSPKSGHDTVSWYQQALGQGPQFIFQYYEEEERQRGNFPDRFSGHQFPNYSSELNVNALLLGDSALYLCASSLISSRETQYFGPGTRLLVL.

The rearrangement links TRBV7-9 to TRBJ1-2; D uncertain. CDR1 is SEHNR, CDR2 FQNEAQ, per germline (reference sequence). There are 12 residues in the CDR3. The germline V and J ends were trimmed by 1 base and 4 bases, with 4 bases remaining between them. CDR3 coding DNA: TGTGCCAGCAGCTTAGGAGGCTATGGCTACACCTTC. The encoded protein is CASSLGGYGYTF. Combining the CDR3 with reference TRBV7-9 and TRBJ1-2 gives the whole variable domain DTGVSQNPRHKITKRGQNVTFRCDPISEHNRLYWYRQTLGQGPEFLTYFQNEAQLEKSRLLSDRFSAERPKGSFSTLEIQRTEQGDSAMYLCASSLGGYGYTFGSGTRLTVV.

This chain joins TRBV19 and TRBJ1-1, with 9 positions matching TRBD1. The V segment lost 3 bases and the J segment 1 base; nucleotides outside the gene matches: 0. Germline CDR1 reads LNHDA; CDR2 reads SQIVND (reference sequence). The CDR3 spans 14 residues. CDR3 DNA sequence: TGTGCCAGTAGTATGGGACAGGGGAACACTGAAGCTTTCTTT. Amino acid sequence: CASSMGQGNTEAFF.

The rearrangement uses TRBV9 and TRBJ2-1; maybe TRBD2 (7 bases). This CDR3 is 13 amino acids long. V was cut by 7 bases and J by 4 bases, with 12 bases left in between. Germline-derived CDR1 and CDR2 are SGDLS and YYNGEE. CDR3 protein: CASGGAPYNEQFF. In nucleotides, the CDR3 is TGTGCCAGCGGGGGGGCCCCTTACAATGAGCAGTTCTTC.

The rearrangement links TRBV18 to TRBJ1-5; 12 positions agree with TRBD1. Germline lookup yields CDR1 KGHSH and CDR2 LQKENI. This CDR3 region has 18 residues. Unmatched junction bases numbered 10, after V lost 3 bases and J lost 4 bases. The CDR3 loop reads CASSPNKGTGGANQPQHF. As DNA, the CDR3 is TGTGCCAGCTCACCGAACAAAGGGACAGGGGGCGCGAATCAGCCCCAGCATTTT.

This rearrangement joins TRBV13 to TRBJ1-4; 9 bases agree with TRBD1. Germline CDR1 is PRHDT and CDR2 is FYEKMQ (reference sequence). The CDR3 consists of 16 residues. After removal of 4 bases from V and 5 bases from J, the junction contained 8 bases not matched to a gene. CDR3 sequence reads: CASSSAVGTGNEKLFF. Written as DNA, the CDR3 is TGTGCCAGCAGCTCGGCGGTCGGGACAGGGAATGAAAAACTGTTTTTT.

In nucleotides, the CDR3 is TGTGCCAGCAGTGAATACTTCTTGTCTAGGAGGAACACCGGGGAGCTGTTTTTT. It codes for CASSEYFLSRRNTGELFF. The chain combines TRBV25-1 with TRBJ2-2; D not certain. CDR1 and CDR2 from the germline V gene are MGHDK and SYGVNS. The CDR3 extends over 18 amino acids. V was cut by 0 bases and J by 1 base, with 15 bases left in between. The entire variable domain, with the rest obtained from reference TRBV25-1 and TRBJ2-2, is as follows: EADIYQTPRYLVIGTGKKITLECSQTMGHDKMYWYQQDPGMELHLIHYSYGVNSTEKGDLSSESTVSRIRTEHFPLTLESARPSHTSQYLCASSEYFLSRRNTGELFFGEGSRLTVL.

V gene TRBV6-6 combines with J gene TRBJ2-5, with D possibly being TRBD1 (5 bases). CDR1 is MNHNY, CDR2 SVGAGI, per germline (reference sequence). V was shortened by 5 bases and J by 5 bases, with 12 bases between the two germline ends. CDR3 length: 13 residues. The CDR3 nucleotides read TGTGCCAGCAGTCTAAGGGGTTGGGAGACCCAGTACTTC. Its protein product is CASSLRGWETQYF.

This chain uses TRBV7-6 with TRBJ1-2, with 7 positions matching TRBD1. V lost 5 bases, J lost 3 bases, and 9 bases stayed unmatched. Germline lookup yields CDR1 SGHVS and CDR2 FNYEAQ. The CDR3 is made up of 15 amino acids. The CDR3 sequence: CASSPGTAPDYGYTF. CDR3 bases: TGTGCCAGCAGCCCAGGGACAGCTCCAGACTATGGCTACACCTTC.